This TCR beta chain appears in the sequencing data of a study of read filtering for tumor transcriptome and immune sequencing. About the study: The cohort had about 16 men and approximately 13 women aged about 40 to 90, mean about 72 years.

This clonotype was counted at least ten times. The germline gives CDR1 LGHDT, CDR2 YNNKEL (reference sequence). With 1 base removed from V and 5 bases from J, the gap between germline ends came to 9 bases. This CDR3 region has 13 residues. The library was built from 400 to 500 ng RNA with molecular barcoded adaptors for alpha/delta and beta/gamma chains. TCRdb itself ran the reads through MiXCR, one entry per CDR3 protein. Of over 80,000 distinct CDR3 sequences in the sample, 9% to 15% were seen once. The genes are TRBV3-1 and TRBJ2-7, with D tentatively TRBD2 (5 bases). Sequencing input: a population of CD138-negative cells sorted from bone marrow. This TCR was sampled from a donor at least 40 years old with multiple myeloma. Here the CDR3 reads CASSQGGRDEQYF. DNA for the CDR3: TGTGCCAGCAGCCAAGGAGGGCGGGACGAGCAGTACTTC.